These T cell receptor beta chains were read from a single sample in a study of shared clonotypes between healthy human individuals. This table comes from immunoSEQ multiplex PCR, and its TCRdb copy is limited to in-frame clones, with some not included. Among roughly 500,000 clones listed, 90% to 96% were seen once. Sequenced material: naive CD4+ T cells sorted from blood. These receptors all come from a woman aged 25 to 39 in good health. CDR3s include the opening cysteine and the closing phenylalanine or tryptophan.

CDR3aa,j_gene,v_gene
CASSLSRQGDDTEAFF,TRBJ1-1,TRBV28
CASSLGRETQYF,TRBJ2-5,TRBV7-9
CASSPVRLGLFF,TRBJ1-4,TRBV7-9
CASSSGQGTWEQYF,TRBJ2-5,TRBV6-6
CASSFSGTEEAFF,TRBJ1-1,TRBV5-6
CASRETQYF,TRBJ2-5,TRBV5-8
CASSLEYEQYF,.,TRBV11-2
CASSRTWAQSSGNTIYF,TRBJ1-3,TRBV7-2
CASSLYHSQGAATYEQYF,TRBJ2-7,TRBV23-1
CASSLLPDRGEGGYTF,TRBJ1-2,TRBV7-8
CASSSTGLNTEAFF,TRBJ1-1,TRBV18
CASSPRTGNGANVLTF,TRBJ2-6,TRBV7-9
CASSPLERYEQYF,TRBJ2-7,TRBV18
CATSRGTRGNTDTQYF,TRBJ2-3,TRBV15
CASSLQGLTYEQYF,TRBJ2-7,TRBV5-1
CASSLNALQGPYEQYF,TRBJ2-7,TRBV28
CASSEAPGAVPEQYF,TRBJ2-7,TRBV6-1
CASGLHVRETQYF,TRBJ2-5,TRBV12-5
CASSLPDGARTDTQYF,TRBJ2-3,TRBV5-1
CASSLTYRGRLGDTQYF,TRBJ2-3,TRBV7-2
CASSPPAVNTEAFF,TRBJ1-1,TRBV18
CASRLGAGEKLFF,TRBJ1-4,TRBV6-6
CATSKAGWGNTEAFF,TRBJ1-1,TRBV15
CASSPGTVTDTQYF,TRBJ2-3,TRBV5-1
CASSYVQGAYYNEQFF,TRBJ2-1,TRBV6-5
CARNGGLNTEAFF,TRBJ1-1,TRBV21-1
CASSSNYRGGDTEAFF,TRBJ1-1,TRBV28
CASSRTTGNQPQHF,TRBJ1-5,TRBV11-2
CAWEGGEGDTQYF,TRBJ2-3,TRBV30
CASTPGLAGQETQYF,TRBJ2-5,TRBV5-1
CASSYSGTLRETQYF,TRBJ2-5,TRBV6-5
CASSEGQSGNTIYF,TRBJ1-3,TRBV5-4
CASSKAEGVGETQYF,TRBJ2-5,TRBV21-1
CASSLRTNTEAFF,TRBJ1-1,TRBV25-1
CASSQLPGVLYGYTF,TRBJ1-2,TRBV4-1
CASSPGQVNTEAFF,TRBJ1-1,TRBV7-9
CASSEETGILYEQYF,TRBJ2-7,TRBV2
CASSSPTGRYEQYF,TRBJ2-7,TRBV5-1
CASSSLAFEQYF,TRBJ2-7,TRBV7-9
CASRLGTGGIEKLFF,TRBJ1-4,TRBV12-2
CASSHSGSVDEQFF,TRBJ2-1,TRBV7-9
CASSADRGALSPLHF,TRBJ1-6,TRBV2
CASSWDGTSMNTEAFF,TRBJ1-1,TRBV7-2
CASSLQYNTQYF,TRBJ2-3,TRBV7-9
CASSFPTGANVLTF,TRBJ2-6,TRBV7-2
CASSSPAASGTVRNEQFF,TRBJ2-1,TRBV28
CASTASGVNNEQFF,TRBJ2-1,TRBV2
CASSLGVNTEAFF,TRBJ1-1,TRBV18
CASSVGRVGGGYTF,TRBJ1-2,TRBV9
CATSLGHALTAYEQYF,TRBJ2-7,TRBV15
CSVEGLLETQYF,TRBJ2-5,TRBV29-1
CVRSSQGAPGYEQYF,TRBJ2-7,TRBV7-5
CASSFHASYEQYF,TRBJ2-7,TRBV28
CASGRFVGSGNTIYF,TRBJ1-3,TRBV6-5
CASTPPPGGDYGYTF,TRBJ1-2,TRBV28